The 21 T cell receptor beta chains listed next were all sequenced from one sample in a study of blood T cell repertoires in COVID-19. Sequenced by immunoSEQ multiplex PCR; TCRdb stores in-frame clones only, minus some. The sample yields about 300,000 clones, just under 90% seen once. Sequenced input: PBMCs or T cells enriched from blood (not recorded which). These receptors were taken from a woman aged 50 to 60 who had been exposed to COVID-19.

The chain links TRBV7-2 to TRBJ1-6, with D uncertain. The CDR3 is 17 residues long. Germline V lookup: CDR1 SGHTA, CDR2 FQGNSA. The V end was cut by 5 bases, the J end by 0 bases, with 14 bases between. The CDR3: CASSPGLASSYNSPLHF. CDR3 bases: TGTGCCAGCAGCCCCGGGTTAGCCAGCTCCTATAATTCACCCCTCCACTTT. Drawing the rest from reference TRBV7-2 and TRBJ1-6, the complete variable domain is GAGVSQSPSNKVTEKGKDVELRCDPISGHTALYWYRQSLGQGLEFLIYFQGNSAPDKSGLPSDRFSAERTGGSVSTLTIQRTQQEDSAVYLCASSPGLASSYNSPLHFGNGTRLTVT.

The gene calls are TRBV6-5 and TRBJ1-5; 12 bases agree with TRBD1. V was clipped by 8 bases and J by 1 base; unmatched bases: 3. Per germline, CDR1 MNHEY and CDR2 SVGAGI. The CDR3 has 15 residues. In nucleotides, the CDR3 is TGTGCCAGCGGGGGACAGGGGGCGAGCAATCAGCCCCAGCATTTT. Amino acids: CASGGQGASNQPQHF.

V is TRBV2 and J is TRBJ1-1; D is unresolved. Germline lookup yields CDR1 SNHLY and CDR2 FYNNEI. V lost 3 bases to trimming and J lost 4 bases, with 24 bases between them. There are 18 residues in the CDR3. CDR3 DNA sequence: TGTGCCAGCAGTGACCCACGTTGGGAGGCTGAACGTGGCACTGAAGCTTTCTTT. Translating it yields CASSDPRWEAERGTEAFF.

This rearrangement joins TRBV19 to TRBJ1-2, with TRBD1 matching over 8 bases. The V gene end was trimmed by 6 bases and the J gene end by 7 bases; junction bases not matched to a gene: 10. Germline CDR1 LNHDA, CDR2 SQIVND (reference sequence). This CDR3 has 14 amino acids. The CDR3 region is CASSQTGVNGGYTF. For the CDR3, the DNA is TGTGCCAGTAGCCAGACAGGGGTGAATGGTGGCTACACCTTC.

The J gene is TRBJ2-2, the V gene TRBV6-5; D gene ambiguous. CDR3 length: 12 residues. The V end was cut by 5 bases, the J end by 2 bases, with 3 bases between. Germline CDR1 reads MNHEY; CDR2 reads SVGAGI. CDR3 in amino acids: CASSRNTGELFF. CDR3 DNA: TGTGCCAGCAGTCGTAACACCGGGGAGCTGTTTTTT.

This clone is a singleton in its sample. Other nucleotide sequences in the sample specify the same CDR3. The chain is built from TRBV5-4 and TRBJ1-2, with D possibly being TRBD1 (5 bases). The V end was cut by 3 bases, the J end by 4 bases, with 7 bases between. CDR3 size: 12 residues. Germline V gene data show CDR1 as SGHNT and CDR2 as YYREEE (reference sequence). The DNA for the CDR3 is TGTGCCAGCAGCTCCGACAGCTATGGCTACACCTTC. Translating it yields CASSSDSYGYTF. The full variable domain, completed using reference TRBV5-4 and TRBJ1-2, is ETGVTQSPTHLIKTRGQQVTLRCSSQSGHNTVSWYQQALGQGPQFIFQYYREEENGRGNFPPRFSGLQFPNYSSELNVNALELDDSALYLCASSSDSYGYTFGSGTRLTVV.

The chain recombines TRBV2 with TRBJ2-1; 11 bases map to TRBD2. Germline V lookup: CDR1 SNHLY, CDR2 FYNNEI. The CDR3 is made up of 15 amino acids. The V segment lost 2 bases and the J segment 5 bases; nucleotides outside the gene matches: 2. This chain's CDR3 is CASSELAGGHNEQFF. The CDR3 DNA follows: TGTGCCAGCAGTGAACTAGCGGGGGGCCACAATGAGCAGTTCTTC.

The rearrangement joins TRBV7-8 to TRBJ1-1; 8 bases map to TRBD1. Unmatched junction bases numbered 14, after V lost 5 bases and J lost 12 bases. The germline gives CDR1 SGHVS, CDR2 FQNEAQ. This CDR3 comprises 14 residues. The DNA for the CDR3 is TGTGCCAGCAGCCCGACAGGGGACGGATTCCTGACTTTCTTT. Translation gives CASSPTGDGFLTFF.

The chain has TRBV5-4 and TRBJ2-2; D unclear. In germline, CDR1 is SGHNT, CDR2 YYREEE (reference sequence). This CDR3 spans 15 amino acids. Trimming left V 0 bases short and J 1 base short, with 7 bases between. The CDR3 protein is CASSLDPGNTGELFF. The CDR3, as DNA: TGTGCCAGCAGCTTGGATCCAGGGAACACCGGGGAGCTGTTTTTT.

This chain uses TRBV10-3 with TRBJ2-3; D might be TRBD1 (5 bases). The ends were cut back, 2 bases at V and 2 bases at J, with 11 bases in the middle. CDR1 and CDR2 from the germline V gene are ENHRY and SYGVKD. The CDR3 length is 15 residues. The DNA of the CDR3 is TGTGCCATCAGTGAGCTGGACATAATCACAGATACGCAGTATTTT. It encodes CAISELDIITDTQYF.

The gene calls are TRBV25-1 and TRBJ1-2; D unresolved. CDR3 size: 15 residues. V was trimmed by 4 bases and J by 4 bases, leaving 16 bases between them. Looked up from germline, CDR1 is MGHDK and CDR2 is SYGVNS. For the CDR3, the DNA is TGTGCCAGCAGTGCGGGGTACAGACCGTCCTATGGCTACACCTTC. Amino acids: CASSAGYRPSYGYTF.

The V call is TRBV6-5, the J call TRBJ1-5; 9 bases fit TRBD1. The CDR3 contains 16 residues. CDR1 and CDR2 from the germline V gene are MNHEY and SVGAGI. V lost 4 bases to trimming and J lost 5 bases; unmatched junction nucleotides: 9. The CDR3 region is CASSFSPGQGHQPQHF. In nucleotides, the CDR3 is TGTGCCAGCAGTTTTTCACCGGGACAGGGCCATCAGCCCCAGCATTTT.

The rearrangement links TRBV5-1 to TRBJ1-6; no clear D. The CDR3 totals 16 residues. Trimming took 5 bases from V and 7 from J, leaving 19 bases between them. The germline gives CDR1 SGHRS, CDR2 YFSETQ. The CDR3 sequence is CASRFHRDSTNSPLHF. CDR3 nucleotide sequence: TGCGCCAGCAGGTTCCACCGGGATTCCACCAATTCACCCCTCCACTTT.

J is TRBJ2-4 and V is TRBV2, with TRBD1 matching 10 bases. This CDR3 comprises 15 residues. Unmatched junction bases numbered 9, after V lost 3 bases and J lost 10 bases. CDR1 and CDR2 from the germline V gene are SNHLY and FYNNEI. The CDR3 DNA reads as TGTGCCAGCAGTGACCTGGGACAGGGGTTGAGAATTCAGTACTTC. This encodes CASSDLGQGLRIQYF.

The V and J genes are TRBV14 and TRBJ1-2, with D tentatively TRBD1 (5 bases). Trimming left V 1 base short and J 4 bases short, with 25 bases between. CDR1 is SGHDN and CDR2 is FVKESK in the germline V gene. The CDR3 extends over 19 amino acids. Here the CDR3 DNA reads TGTGCCAGCAGCCAAGGCACGTCCGGAAAGGGGCAGGTTGCCTATGGCTACACCTTC. The encoded protein is CASSQGTSGKGQVAYGYTF.

The genes are TRBV15 and TRBJ2-7; D is possibly TRBD1 (7 bases). This CDR3 has 16 residues. The germline V gene has CDR1 LNHNV and CDR2 YYDKDF (reference sequence). V was trimmed by 1 base and J by 3 bases, leaving 16 bases between them. CDR3 coding DNA: TGTGCCACCAGCAGAGGAAAGACAGGGACTTTCTACGAGCAGTACTTC. Translated: CATSRGKTGTFYEQYF.

This clone was observed a handful of times. V and J are TRBV21-1 and TRBJ1-3; the table's D call, TRBD1, was not checked against the DNA. TRBV21-1 is shown as a pseudogene. The CDR3 has 18 amino acids. The DNA for the CDR3 is TGTGCCAGCAGCAAATTTGGTAGGACAGGGGGCCCTGGAAACACCATATATTTT. As protein: CASSKFGRTGGPGNTIYF.

The CDR3 DNA follows: TGTGCCTGGCGGACAGGGGGCTCCTATAATTCACCCCTCCACTTT. Protein product: CAWRTGGSYNSPLHF. V gene TRBV30 combines with J gene TRBJ1-6, with 10 bases that match TRBD1. V was pared by 5 bases and J by 0 bases, with 1 base of the junction left unmatched. The CDR3 sequence is 15 residues long. Looked up from germline, CDR1 is GTSNPN and CDR2 is SVGIG (reference sequence). The entire variable domain, with the rest obtained from reference TRBV30 and TRBJ1-6, is as follows: SQTIHQWPATLVQPVGSPLSLECTVEGTSNPNLYWYRQAAGRGLQLLFYSVGIGQISSEVPQNLSASRPQDRQFILSSKKLLLSDSGFYLCAWRTGGSYNSPLHFGNGTRLTVT.

The chain is built from TRBV19 and TRBJ1-4; TRBD1 matches 11 bases. The germline CDR1 and CDR2 sequences are LNHDA and SQIVND (reference sequence). The CDR3 length is 15 residues. V trimming: 2 bases; J trimming: 8 bases; junction bases outside the gene matches: 4. The CDR3 region has the DNA TGTGCCAGTAGTATAATTGGACAGGGGGCGGAAAAACTGTTTTTT. It translates to CASSIIGQGAEKLFF.

This clone was seen a few times. Other DNA sequences in the same sample also yield this CDR3. This chain joins TRBV5-1 and TRBJ2-1; 12 nucleotides agree with TRBD2. Unmatched junction bases numbered 0, after V lost 2 bases and J lost 3 bases. The germline CDR1 and CDR2 sequences are SGHRS and YFSETQ. This CDR3 is 15 amino acids long. CDR3 DNA: TGCGCCAGCAGCTTACTAGCGGGGGGCTACAATGAGCAGTTCTTC. It translates to CASSLLAGGYNEQFF.

This clone was counted a few times. The chain couples TRBV29-1 to TRBJ2-2; TRBD1 aligns across 10 bases. Germline V CDR1 and CDR2: SQVTM, ANQGSEA. V gave up 6 bases and J gave up 6 bases; unmatched junction bases: 7. CDR3 length: 14 amino acids. CDR3 residues: CSVQGQGMSGELFF. CDR3 nucleotides: TGCAGCGTCCAGGGACAGGGGATGTCCGGGGAGCTGTTTTTT.